Listed below are T cell receptor beta chains from one sample, sequenced in a study of T cells after yellow fever vaccination. Each CDR3 protein gets one entry after TCRdb re-called the 5' RACE reads with MiXCR. Of hundreds of thousands of distinct CDR3 sequences listed, about 19% are singletons. This sample comprised PBMCs, obtained before the yellow fever booster vaccination. The receptors derive from a man aged 18 to 35 who received the YFV17D yellow fever vaccine. The CDR3 runs from the conserved cysteine through the conserved F or W. Fields, in order: J gene, D gene, clone size, V gene, CDR3 protein, CDR3 DNA. D genes are given only for firm matches. Expanded clones are given a class, and other clones once, few, many or no size at all.

j_call: TRBJ1-3; d_call: NA; clone_size: few; v_call: TRBV7-9; cdr3_aa: CASSFAGAGNTIYF; cdr3_nt: TGTGCCAGCAGCTTCGCAGGGGCTGGAAACACCATATATTTT
j_call: TRBJ1-1; d_call: NA; clone_size: NA; v_call: TRBV19; cdr3_aa: CASRRGNTEAFF; cdr3_nt: TGTGCCAGTCGCCGGGGGAACACTGAAGCTTTCTTT
j_call: TRBJ1-1; d_call: NA; clone_size: few; v_call: TRBV27; cdr3_aa: CASSLGAITEAFF; cdr3_nt: TGTGCCAGCAGTTTGGGGGCGATCACTGAAGCTTTCTTT
j_call: TRBJ2-2; d_call: NA; clone_size: once; v_call: TRBV7-3; cdr3_aa: CASSIGPNTGELFF; cdr3_nt: TGTGCCAGCAGCATTGGGCCGAACACCGGGGAGCTGTTTTTT
j_call: TRBJ2-1; d_call: NA; clone_size: NA; v_call: TRBV4-3; cdr3_aa: CASSQAGLDHEQFF; cdr3_nt: TGCGCCAGCAGCCAAGCAGGGCTAGATCATGAGCAGTTCTTC
j_call: TRBJ1-5; d_call: NA; clone_size: few; v_call: TRBV4-3; cdr3_aa: CASSQFRDNQPQHF; cdr3_nt: TGCGCCAGCAGCCAATTCAGGGACAATCAGCCCCAGCATTTT
j_call: TRBJ2-5; d_call: TRBD1; clone_size: few; v_call: TRBV10-3; cdr3_aa: CAIQDRPLETQYF; cdr3_nt: TGTGCCATCCAGGACAGGCCCTTAGAGACCCAGTACTTC
j_call: TRBJ1-4; d_call: NA; clone_size: NA; v_call: TRBV3-1; cdr3_aa: CASSQGWASATNEKLFF; cdr3_nt: TGTGCCAGCAGCCAAGGTTGGGCCTCCGCAACTAATGAAAAACTGTTTTTT
j_call: TRBJ1-1; d_call: NA; clone_size: NA; v_call: TRBV28; cdr3_aa: CASSPRVLRNTEAFF; cdr3_nt: TGTGCCAGCAGTCCCCGGGTCCTAAGGAACACTGAAGCTTTCTTT
j_call: TRBJ2-3; d_call: NA; clone_size: few; v_call: TRBV5-8; cdr3_aa: CASSPGVSAQYF; cdr3_nt: TGTGCCAGCAGCCCCGGGGTTTCGGCGCAGTATTTT
j_call: TRBJ1-1; d_call: NA; clone_size: NA; v_call: TRBV11-2; cdr3_aa: CASSLVGIRTDEAFF; cdr3_nt: TGTGCCAGCAGCTTAGTGGGGATAAGGACAGATGAAGCTTTCTTT
j_call: TRBJ2-1; d_call: NA; clone_size: NA; v_call: TRBV2; cdr3_aa: CASSEGGYEQFF; cdr3_nt: TGTGCCAGCAGTGAAGGGGGTTATGAGCAGTTCTTC
j_call: TRBJ2-3; d_call: TRBD2; clone_size: few; v_call: TRBV5-1; cdr3_aa: CASTPGRTRITDTQYF; cdr3_nt: TGCGCCAGCACCCCCGGCCGGACTAGGATCACAGATACGCAGTATTTT
j_call: TRBJ2-3; d_call: TRBD1; clone_size: NA; v_call: TRBV4-1; cdr3_aa: CASSQRGTGGGTQYF; cdr3_nt: TGCGCCAGCAGCCAGAGGGGGACAGGGGGCGGTACGCAGTATTTT
j_call: TRBJ2-3; d_call: NA; clone_size: few; v_call: TRBV10-3; cdr3_aa: CAISDGRTDTQYF; cdr3_nt: TGTGCCATCAGTGACGGCAGGACAGATACGCAGTATTTT
j_call: TRBJ2-2; d_call: NA; clone_size: few; v_call: TRBV27; cdr3_aa: CASSDSTGELFF; cdr3_nt: TGTGCCAGCAGTGACAGCACCGGGGAGCTGTTTTTT
j_call: TRBJ1-4; d_call: NA; clone_size: NA; v_call: TRBV7-8; cdr3_aa: CASSLAETVNEKLFF; cdr3_nt: TGTGCCAGCAGCTTAGCAGAGACAGTTAATGAAAAACTGTTTTTT
j_call: TRBJ1-1; d_call: NA; clone_size: NA; v_call: TRBV10-3; cdr3_aa: CAISTGTSNTEAFF; cdr3_nt: TGTGCCATCAGTACCGGGACCTCGAACACTGAAGCTTTCTTT
j_call: TRBJ2-3; d_call: NA; clone_size: many; v_call: TRBV4-1; cdr3_aa: CASSQLAGGDTQYF; cdr3_nt: TGCGCCAGCAGCCAACTAGCCGGAGGCGATACGCAGTATTTT
j_call: TRBJ1-2; d_call: TRBD1; clone_size: NA; v_call: TRBV6-1; cdr3_aa: CASSSGQPRGYTF; cdr3_nt: TGTGCCAGCAGCTCGGGACAGCCGAGGGGCTACACCTTC
j_call: TRBJ2-2; d_call: NA; clone_size: NA; v_call: TRBV5-1; cdr3_aa: CASSPPQGNTGELFF; cdr3_nt: TGCGCCAGCAGCCCCCCCCAGGGGAACACCGGGGAGCTGTTTTTT
j_call: TRBJ2-7; d_call: NA; clone_size: NA; v_call: TRBV7-9; cdr3_aa: CASSPLRGATYEQYF; cdr3_nt: TGTGCCAGCAGCCCCCTCCGGGGTGCAACCTACGAGCAGTACTTC
j_call: TRBJ1-5; d_call: NA; clone_size: NA; v_call: TRBV4-1; cdr3_aa: CASSQAPGTSSNQPQHF; cdr3_nt: TGCGCCAGCAGCCAAGCACCAGGGACATCTAGCAATCAGCCCCAGCATTTT
j_call: TRBJ2-1; d_call: TRBD2; clone_size: few; v_call: TRBV7-2; cdr3_aa: CASSGSASGATDEQFF; cdr3_nt: TGTGCCAGCAGCGGCAGCGCTAGCGGGGCCACGGATGAGCAGTTCTTC
j_call: TRBJ2-5; d_call: NA; clone_size: many; v_call: TRBV20-1; cdr3_aa: CSARGGNEGRTQYF; cdr3_nt: TGCAGTGCTAGGGGGGGAAACGAGGGAAGGACCCAGTACTTC
j_call: TRBJ2-1; d_call: TRBD2; clone_size: many; v_call: TRBV20-1; cdr3_aa: CSAQGRRGGPYNEQFF; cdr3_nt: TGCAGTGCCCAAGGACGGCGGGGGGGTCCCTACAATGAGCAGTTCTTC
j_call: TRBJ1-5; d_call: NA; clone_size: NA; v_call: TRBV4-3; cdr3_aa: CASSQAPVTGNQPQHF; cdr3_nt: TGCGCCAGCAGCCAAGCCCCAGTGACGGGCAATCAGCCCCAGCATTTT
j_call: TRBJ1-5; d_call: NA; clone_size: many; v_call: TRBV12-3/TRBV12-4; cdr3_aa: CASSLQGGNQPQHF; cdr3_nt: TGTGCCAGCAGTCTGCAAGGGGGCAATCAGCCCCAGCATTTT
j_call: TRBJ2-1; d_call: TRBD1; clone_size: NA; v_call: TRBV4-3; cdr3_aa: CASSQLDAFRGQAYNEQFF; cdr3_nt: TGCGCCAGCAGCCAACTGGACGCTTTCAGGGGGCAGGCCTACAATGAGCAGTTCTTC
j_call: TRBJ2-3; d_call: NA; clone_size: few; v_call: TRBV18; cdr3_aa: CASSPRRSDTQYF; cdr3_nt: TGTGCCAGCTCCCCTCGTCGGTCAGATACGCAGTATTTT
j_call: TRBJ2-3; d_call: NA; clone_size: NA; v_call: TRBV7-2; cdr3_aa: CASSPTGFTDTQYF; cdr3_nt: TGTGCCAGCAGCCCCACCGGTTTCACAGATACGCAGTATTTT